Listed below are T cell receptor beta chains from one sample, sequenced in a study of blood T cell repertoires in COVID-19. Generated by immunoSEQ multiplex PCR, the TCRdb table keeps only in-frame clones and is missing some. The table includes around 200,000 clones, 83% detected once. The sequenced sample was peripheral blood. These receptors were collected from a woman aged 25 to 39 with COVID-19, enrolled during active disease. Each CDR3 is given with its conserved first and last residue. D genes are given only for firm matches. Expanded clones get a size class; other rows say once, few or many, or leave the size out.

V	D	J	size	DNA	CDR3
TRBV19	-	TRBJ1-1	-	TGTGCCAGTAGGAGGGGAGGGGTCATGAACACTGAAGCTTTCTTT	CASRRGGVMNTEAFF
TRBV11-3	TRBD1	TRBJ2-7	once	TGTGCCAGCAGCATAGGACAGGGCTGGGAGCAGTACTTC	CASSIGQGWEQYF
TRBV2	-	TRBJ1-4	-	TGTGCCAGCAGTCGGGGGGGTGTTGAAAAACTGTTTTTT	CASSRGGVEKLFF
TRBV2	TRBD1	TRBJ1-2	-	TGTGCCAGCAGGCCTACAGGGGGTGGTACCTATGGCTACACCTTC	CASRPTGGGTYGYTF
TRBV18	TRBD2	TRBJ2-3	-	TGTGCCAGCTCACCGGGGGCTAGCGGGGGAGATACGCAGTATTTT	CASSPGASGGDTQYF
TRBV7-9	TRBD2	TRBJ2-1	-	TGTGCCAGCAGCGGCTGGGGCGGGGGGAACAATGAGCAGTTCTTC	CASSGWGGGNNEQFF
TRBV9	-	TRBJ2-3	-	TGTGCCAGCAGCGTACTAGGGGCCACAGATACGCAGTATTTT	CASSVLGATDTQYF
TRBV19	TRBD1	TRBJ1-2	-	TGTGCCAGTAGTCCCCAAGAGGGGGACAGGGCTGGCTACACCTTC	CASSPQEGDRAGYTF
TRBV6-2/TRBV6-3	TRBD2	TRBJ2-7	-	TGTGCCAGCAGTTACTCCCCAACCCGGACTAGCGGGAGTGGCTACGAGCAGTACTTC	CASSYSPTRTSGSGYEQYF
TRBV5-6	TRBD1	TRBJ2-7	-	TGTGCCAGCAGCGGGGGACAGTCCTACGAGCAGTACTTC	CASSGGQSYEQYF
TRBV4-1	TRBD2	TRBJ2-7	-	TGCGCCAGCAGCGCCGGGCCTCTAGCGGGAGGGCGGGACGAGCAGTACTTC	CASSAGPLAGGRDEQYF
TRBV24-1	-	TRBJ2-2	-	TGTGCCACCAGTGATTTCTCAGGGGGAGGCACCGGGGAGCTGTTTTTT	CATSDFSGGGTGELFF
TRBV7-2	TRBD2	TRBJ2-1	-	TGTGCCAGCAGCCCCTGGACTAGCGGGGCCTCCTACAATGAGCAGTTCTTC	CASSPWTSGASYNEQFF
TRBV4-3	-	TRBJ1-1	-	TGCGCCAGCAGCCAAGCGAGACAGGACACTGAAGCTTTCTTT	CASSQARQDTEAFF
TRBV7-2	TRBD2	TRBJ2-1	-	TGTGCCAGCAGCCTCAGCGGGGGGGCTTTAGGTGAGCAGTTCTTC	CASSLSGGALGEQFF
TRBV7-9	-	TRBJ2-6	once	TGTGCCAGCAGTCTCCCCCCCGGGGCCAACGTCCTGACTTTC	CASSLPPGANVLTF
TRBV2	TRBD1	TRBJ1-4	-	TGTGCCAGCAGTCGGACAGGGGGCGTTGGCGAAAAACTGTTTTTT	CASSRTGGVGEKLFF
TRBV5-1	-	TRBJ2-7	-	TGCGCCAGCAGCTTGGCGGGGGAGCAGTACTTC	CASSLAGEQYF